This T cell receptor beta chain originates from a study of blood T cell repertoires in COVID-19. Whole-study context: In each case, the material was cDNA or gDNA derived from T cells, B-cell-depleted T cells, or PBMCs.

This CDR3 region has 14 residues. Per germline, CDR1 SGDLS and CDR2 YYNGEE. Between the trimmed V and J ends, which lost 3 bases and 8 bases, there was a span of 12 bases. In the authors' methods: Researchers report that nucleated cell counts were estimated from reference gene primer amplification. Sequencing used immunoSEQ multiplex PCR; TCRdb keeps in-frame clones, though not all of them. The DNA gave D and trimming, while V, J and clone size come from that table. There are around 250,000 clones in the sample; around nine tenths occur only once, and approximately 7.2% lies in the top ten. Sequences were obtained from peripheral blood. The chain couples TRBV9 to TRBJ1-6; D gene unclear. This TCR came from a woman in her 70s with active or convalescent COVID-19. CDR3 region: CASSDGPGDSPLHF. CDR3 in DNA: TGTGCCAGCAGCGACGGTCCCGGGGATTCACCCCTCCACTTT.